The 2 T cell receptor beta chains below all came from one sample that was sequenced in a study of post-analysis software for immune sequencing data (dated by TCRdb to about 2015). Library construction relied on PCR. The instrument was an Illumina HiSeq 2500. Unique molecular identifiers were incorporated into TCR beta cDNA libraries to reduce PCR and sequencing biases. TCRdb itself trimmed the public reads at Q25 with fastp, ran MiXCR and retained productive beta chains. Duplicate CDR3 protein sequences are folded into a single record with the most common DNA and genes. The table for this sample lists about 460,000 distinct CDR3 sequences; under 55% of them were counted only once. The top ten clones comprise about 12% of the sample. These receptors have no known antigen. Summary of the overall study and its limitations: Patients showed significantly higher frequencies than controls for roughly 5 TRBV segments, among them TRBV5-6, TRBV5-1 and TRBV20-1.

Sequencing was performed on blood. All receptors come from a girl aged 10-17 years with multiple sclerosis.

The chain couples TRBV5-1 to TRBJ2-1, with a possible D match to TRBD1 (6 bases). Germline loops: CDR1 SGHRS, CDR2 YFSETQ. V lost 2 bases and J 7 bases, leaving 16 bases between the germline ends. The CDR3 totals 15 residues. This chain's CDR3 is CASSLIRDQGNEQFF. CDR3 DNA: TGCGCCAGCAGCTTAATCCGGGACCAGGGGAATGAGCAGTTCTTC.

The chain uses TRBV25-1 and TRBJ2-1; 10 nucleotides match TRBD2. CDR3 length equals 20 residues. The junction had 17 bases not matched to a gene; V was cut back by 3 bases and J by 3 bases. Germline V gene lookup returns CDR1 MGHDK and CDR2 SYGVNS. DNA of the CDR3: TGTGCCAGCAGTGATGGGCCATGGAGCGGGAGGGTCTCAGGCTACAATGAGCAGTTCTTC. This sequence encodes CASSDGPWSGRVSGYNEQFF.